This T cell receptor beta chain was captured by sequencing in a study of vaccination effects on CD4 cells after COVID-19. With the ViraFEST assay, the study expanded antigen-specific CD4+ T cells using viral peptide pools, then sequenced them. Once cultured for 10 days, the cells underwent separation to obtain CD4+ T cells. The cohort was immunized with two doses of either the BNT162b2 or mRNA-1273 vaccine. In culture with approximately 10 IU/ml IL-2 and 9 to 10 ug/ml peptides, PBMC were grown at 1.5 million to 2 million per well. Cells had half their medium changed to IL-2 medium on days 3 and 7. This CDR3 has 15 residues. Trimming shortened V by 0 bases and J by 6 bases, and 12 bases separated the two germline ends. Per the germline V gene, CDR1 is LNHNV and CDR2 is YYDKDF (reference sequence). The repertoire was sequenced with immunoSEQ multiplex PCR; TCRdb's copy has only in-frame clones and lacks some. The repertoire holds about 80,000 clones, more than 60% seen once, with more than 0.85% in the top ten.

This clone occurred once. Its antigen is undetermined. V and J are TRBV15 and TRBJ1-5; D gene uncertain. The sequence was collected from a human donor who received a COVID-19 vaccine. The sample in question was CD4+ T cells from PBMCs cultured with HCoV-OC43 spike peptides, obtained after COVID-19 vaccination. Specified subset: HCoV-OC43 spike overlapping peptide pool stimulation. For the CDR3, the DNA is TGTGCCACCAGCAGAGATCCGGATGAGGTTCAGCCCCAGCATTTT. It yields the protein CATSRDPDEVQPQHF. Full variable domain (missing parts from reference TRBV15 and TRBJ1-5): DAMVIQNPRYQVTQFGKPVTLSCSQTLNHNVMYWYQQKSSQAPKLLFHYYDKDFNNEADTPDNFQSRRPNTSFCFLDIRSPGLGDTAMYLCATSRDPDEVQPQHFGDGTRLSIL.